Each of the 21 T cell receptor beta chains below was sequenced from the same sample in a study of early T cells in non-severe SARS-CoV-2 infection. Via MiXCR, TCRdb re-called the 5' RACE reads, giving one row per CDR3 protein. The table includes some 46,000 distinct CDR3 sequences, about 9.3% detected once. The source material was whole blood. The source is an adult who was a healthcare worker with PCR-confirmed SARS-CoV-2 infection or an uninfected control (not recorded which).

This chain uses TRBV6-1 with TRBJ2-5, with D unclear. This CDR3 is built from 15 residues. The V gene lost 0 bases and the J gene lost 1 base, with 9 bases spanning the gap. Per germline, CDR1 MNHNS and CDR2 SASEGT. DNA for the CDR3: TGTGCCAGCAGTGAAGCTAAGTCAGCCCAAGAGACCCAGTACTTC. Translation: CASSEAKSAQETQYF.

This clonotype showed up just a few times. The genes are TRBV7-6 and TRBJ2-1, with 12 positions matching TRBD2. With 5 bases clipped from V and 5 bases from J, the junction kept 4 bases outside the gene matches. The CDR3 is made up of 15 amino acids. CDR1 is SGHVS and CDR2 is FNYEAQ in the germline V gene. The CDR3 DNA is TGTGCCAGCAGCAAACGACTAGCGGGGGACAATGAGCAGTTCTTC. Translating gives CASSKRLAGDNEQFF. The whole variable domain, remainder taken from reference TRBV7-6 and TRBJ2-1, is GAGVSQSPRYKVTKRGQDVALRCDPISGHVSLYWYRQALGQGPEFLTYFNYEAQQDKSGLPNDRFSAERPEGSISTLTIQRTEQRDSAMYRCASSKRLAGDNEQFFGPGTRLTVL.

There are a few counts of this clonotype. The chain employs TRBV30 and TRBJ2-1, with 7 positions matching TRBD2. Germline V gives CDR1 GTSNPN, CDR2 SVGIG (reference sequence). The CDR3 extends over 12 amino acids. V trimming: 0 bases; J trimming: 12 bases; junction bases outside the gene matches: 5. This chain's CDR3 is CAWSVGGSRQFF. As DNA, the CDR3 is TGTGCCTGGAGTGTCGGCGGGAGTCGGCAGTTCTTC.

This clonotype was seen repeatedly, ten times or more. V is TRBV6-2 or TRBV6-3 and J is TRBJ1-1; 7 bases match TRBD1. The CDR3 sequence is 17 residues long. From germline, CDR1 is MNHEY and CDR2 SVGEGT. V was pared by 7 bases and J by 0 bases, with 14 bases of the junction left unmatched. CDR3 coding DNA: TGTGCCAGCAATCTCCATCGGGGACAGAACGTGAACACTGAAGCTTTCTTT. Translated, it gives CASNLHRGQNVNTEAFF.

This chain connects TRBV12-5 to TRBJ2-1, with unresolved D. Germline CDR1 and CDR2: LGHNT and FRNRAP. Trimming pared 0 bases from V and 4 bases from J, leaving 4 bases between. The CDR3 extends over 13 amino acids. The CDR3 loop reads CASGLVPYNEQFF. The CDR3 coding sequence is TGTGCTAGTGGTTTGGTACCATACAATGAGCAGTTCTTC. Together with reference TRBV12-5 and TRBJ2-1, the CDR3 gives the full variable domain: DARVTQTPRHKVTEMGQEVTMRCQPILGHNTVFWYRQTMMQGLELLAYFRNRAPLDDSGMPKDRFSAEMPDATLATLKIQPSEPRDSAVYFCASGLVPYNEQFFGPGTRLTVL.

In its sample, this clonotype was seen many times. CDR3 sequence: CASSAREGQANEKLFF. The CDR3 nucleotides are TGTGCCAGCAGCGCAAGGGAGGGACAGGCTAATGAAAAACTGTTTTTT. This rearrangement joins TRBV4-2 to TRBJ1-4, with 8 bases aligning to TRBD1. V dropped 5 bases and J dropped 3; count of bases not matched to a gene: 8. The germline V gene encodes CDR1 LGHNA and CDR2 YNFKEQ. This CDR3 is built from 16 residues.

This chain links TRBV5-1 with TRBJ1-2; 7 nucleotides align to TRBD1. This CDR3 contains 13 residues. V shed 4 bases, J shed 3 bases, and the junction held 3 bases outside the gene matches. The germline V gene has CDR1 SGHRS and CDR2 YFSETQ. The CDR3 DNA reads as TGCGCCAGCAGCCGGGGACAGCACTATGGCTACACCTTC. This sequence encodes CASSRGQHYGYTF.

This clonotype was observed at least ten times. The chain has TRBV7-8 and TRBJ2-5; D is perhaps TRBD2 (5 bases). The CDR3 has 13 residues. Trimming stripped 7 bases from V and 3 bases from J, with 12 bases between. Germline CDR1 SGHVS, CDR2 FQNEAQ. CDR3 sequence reads: CASTPRAEETQYF. The CDR3 DNA is TGTGCCAGCACCCCGAGGGCAGAAGAGACCCAGTACTTC. Supplemented by reference TRBV7-8 and TRBJ2-5, the full variable domain reads GAGVSQSPRYKVAKRGQDVALRCDPISGHVSLFWYQQALGQGPEFLTYFQNEAQLDKSGLPSDRFFAERPEGSVSTLKIQRTQQEDSAVYLCASTPRAEETQYFGPGTRLLVL.

V usage is TRBV11-2 and J usage is TRBJ1-1; tentatively, D is TRBD1 (6 bases). Looked up from germline, CDR1 is SGHAT and CDR2 is FQNNGV. V lost 4 bases to trimming and J lost 1 base, with 7 bases between them. There are 13 residues in the CDR3. The DNA of the CDR3 is TGTGCCAGCAGCTCACAGGGGAACACTGAAGCTTTCTTT. The encoded protein is CASSSQGNTEAFF.

This clonotype was seen ten or more times. The CDR3 nucleotides read TGTGCTAGTGGTTTGGAAACAGGGACTGAAGCTTTCTTT. This encodes CASGLETGTEAFF. This chain joins TRBV12-5 and TRBJ1-1; TRBD1 might be the D (6 bases). CDR3 length: 13 amino acids. The V end was cut by 1 base, the J end by 5 bases, with 8 bases between. Germline CDR1 is LGHNT and CDR2 is FRNRAP.

This clonotype was detected many times. V is TRBV28 and J is TRBJ2-3, with 9 bases aligning to TRBD1. The CDR3 contains 17 residues. V was clipped by 3 bases and J by 2 bases; unmatched bases: 9. From germline, CDR1 is MDHEN and CDR2 SYDVKM. This CDR3 reads CASSFTRTGAYTDTQYF. CDR3 bases: TGTGCCAGCAGTTTTACCCGGACAGGGGCGTACACAGATACGCAGTATTTT.

The gene calls are TRBV29-1 and TRBJ2-3; 10 positions agree with TRBD2. Trimming cost V 5 bases and J 5 bases; bases outside gene matches: 7. Germline V gene sequence: CDR1 SQVTM, CDR2 ANQGSEA. The CDR3 consists of 14 residues. Here the CDR3 DNA reads TGCAGCGTTTTAGCGGGAGGCAGGGGAGATACGCAGTATTTT. The encoded protein is CSVLAGGRGDTQYF.

This clonotype has a handful of counts. The gene calls are TRBV7-9 and TRBJ1-6, with a weak D call TRBD1 (5 bases). Germline CDR1 and CDR2: SEHNR and FQNEAQ (reference sequence). The CDR3 consists of 14 residues. V was trimmed by 3 bases and J by 3 bases, leaving 6 bases between them. CDR3 sequence: CASSFDSYNSPLHF. CDR3 DNA: TGTGCCAGCAGCTTCGACAGCTATAATTCACCCCTCCACTTT.

This clonotype was seen a few times. This chain connects TRBV7-2 to TRBJ2-3; tentative D call: TRBD1 (5 bases). CDR1 SGHTA and CDR2 FQGNSA come from the germline V gene. The CDR3 consists of 15 residues. Between the trimmed V and J ends, which lost 1 base and 4 bases, there was a span of 12 bases. The CDR3 DNA reads TGTGCCAGCAGCTTAGGTGTCAGGGTCCCAGATACGCAGTATTTT. Translated: CASSLGVRVPDTQYF.

At least ten counts were recorded for this clonotype. J is TRBJ2-1 and V is TRBV4-1, with 8 bases that match TRBD1. With V trimmed by 4 bases and J by 0 bases, 2 bases remained unmatched. CDR1 and CDR2 (germline): MGHRA, YSYEKL. The CDR3 covers 15 residues. The CDR3 DNA follows: TGCGCCAGCAGCCCGACAGGGGTCTCCTACAATGAGCAGTTCTTC. Amino acids: CASSPTGVSYNEQFF.

The sample holds many counts of this clonotype. V is TRBV5-1 and J is TRBJ1-5; D unclear. The V end lost 4 bases, the J end lost 2 bases, and 13 bases lay between the germline ends. Germline values: CDR1 SGHRS, CDR2 YFSETQ. This CDR3 comprises 15 residues. In DNA form, the CDR3 reads TGCGCCAGCAGCCTCGGGCCGACGCGCAATCAGCCCCAGCATTTT. It is translated as CASSLGPTRNQPQHF.

This clonotype was observed a few times. The V and J genes are TRBV7-6 and TRBJ2-7; possible D gene TRBD2, 5 bases. The CDR3 is 14 amino acids. CDR1 and CDR2 (germline): SGHVS, FNYEAQ. V lost 5 bases, J lost 0 bases, and 11 bases lay in between. DNA for the CDR3: TGTGCCAGCAGCCTGGAGCGGAACTCCTACGAGCAGTACTTC. It codes for CASSLERNSYEQYF.

This clonotype was observed many times. The V call is TRBV10-3, the J call TRBJ1-2; tentative D call: TRBD1 (6 bases). The V gene's germline CDR1 is ENHRY and CDR2 SYGVKD. The CDR3 is 14 residues long. V was clipped by 0 bases and J by 4 bases, with 9 bases between them. The CDR3 DNA follows: TGTGCCATCAGTGAGTCGGGACATCCCTATGGCTACACCTTC. Translation gives CAISESGHPYGYTF.

This clonotype was detected many times. The chain recombines TRBV6-5 with TRBJ2-2; no reliable D call. The V gene lost 7 bases and the J gene lost 3 bases, with 9 bases spanning the gap. From germline, CDR1 is MNHEY and CDR2 SVGAGI. CDR3 length: 13 residues. DNA of the CDR3: TGTGCCAGCACCATGCAGTACACCGGGGAGCTGTTTTTT. The encoded protein is CASTMQYTGELFF.

This clonotype was detected ten times or more. The chain links TRBV7-2 to TRBJ2-3; 8 positions agree with TRBD2. The CDR3 covers 16 residues. From germline, CDR1 is SGHTA and CDR2 FQGNSA. After removal of 0 bases from V and 2 bases from J, the junction contained 4 bases not matched to a gene. The CDR3 DNA sequence: TGTGCCAGCAGCTTAGCGGGGACTAGGATCACAGATACGCAGTATTTT. Amino acid sequence: CASSLAGTRITDTQYF.

The CDR3 coding sequence is TGTGCCAGCAGCAAAGGTAGCGGGAACTACGAGCAGTACTTC. Encoded protein: CASSKGSGNYEQYF. V is TRBV11-2 and J is TRBJ2-7, with 8 bases lining up with TRBD2. The J segment lost 3 bases and the V segment lost 5 bases, leaving 6 bases of the junction unmatched. CDR1 is SGHAT and CDR2 is FQNNGV in the germline V gene. The CDR3 length is 14 residues. Full variable domain (outside the CDR3, taken from reference TRBV11-2 and TRBJ2-7): EAGVAQSPRYKIIEKRQSVAFWCNPISGHATLYWYQQILGQGPKLLIQFQNNGVVDDSQLPKDRFSAERLKGVDSTLKIQPAKLEDSAVYLCASSKGSGNYEQYFGPGTRLTVT.